This TCR beta chain was captured in a study of shared clonotypes between healthy human individuals. Donors had no recently reported acute infections or vaccinations and were HIV-negative. The study, taken as a whole, reports: Apart from blood, nothing was sampled; tissue repertoires likely differ. With few donors, the genetic and exposure-history diversity represented was limited.

Notes on this clone: Its antigen remains unknown.

Germline-derived CDR1 and CDR2 are SGHTA and FQGNSA. The CDR3 consists of 16 residues. The V segment lost 5 bases and the J segment 5 bases; nucleotides outside the gene matches: 9. In the source study's methods: For the immunoSEQ data, sequences were junction-only without quality scores, so filtering differed. Data came from immunoSEQ multiplex PCR; TCRdb stores just in-frame clones and leaves some out. V, J and clone size derive from that table, while D and trimming were established from the DNA sequence. Of more than 450,000 clones listed, 60% to 85% are singletons. The source is a woman in her 40s in good health. Some clones in this sample may be carry-over from other donors' samples. The source material was PBMCs. This chain links TRBV7-2 with TRBJ2-2; 9 bases align to TRBD1. DNA for the CDR3: TGTGCCAGCAGCGTCAAAGGGACAGGGTTGACCGGGGAGCTGTTTTTT. Encoded protein: CASSVKGTGLTGELFF.